This entry lists 25 T cell receptor beta chains sequenced from one sample in a study of blood T cell repertoires in COVID-19. Sequencing was performed with immunoSEQ multiplex PCR; in TCRdb, only in-frame clones are kept and a portion is missing. In the table there are a few hundred thousand clones, 85% to 90% of which are singletons. The sequencing input was PBMCs or T cells enriched from blood (not recorded which). Receptor source: a woman aged 45-59 years who had recovered from COVID-19.

The chain couples TRBV2 to TRBJ1-2; 9 bases are shared with TRBD1. Germline assignment: CDR1 SNHLY and CDR2 FYNNEI. The CDR3 has 16 amino acids. Unmatched junction bases numbered 15, after V lost 5 bases and J lost 8 bases. CDR3 nucleotide sequence: TGTGCCAGCAGTCCCACTCAGAAGGGACAGGGTAGGGGCTACACCTTC. Translated: CASSPTQKGQGRGYTF.

This rearrangement joins TRBV10-3 to TRBJ1-2, with 7 nucleotides matching TRBD1. V shed 6 bases, J shed 0 bases, and the junction held 10 bases outside the gene matches. The CDR3 loop spans 16 amino acids. Germline V gene sequence: CDR1 ENHRY, CDR2 SYGVKD. The CDR3: CAISERTGGSNYGYTF. The CDR3 coding sequence is TGTGCCATCAGCGAAAGGACAGGCGGATCTAACTATGGCTACACCTTC.

The CDR3: CASSPGTSGANEQYF. The CDR3 coding sequence is TGTGCCAGCAGCCCCGGGACTAGCGGGGCGAACGAGCAGTACTTC. V and J are TRBV7-2 and TRBJ2-7, with 13 bases matching TRBD2. Germline CDR1 reads SGHTA; CDR2 reads FQGNSA. The CDR3 has 15 residues. After removal of 5 bases from V and 5 bases from J, the junction contained 6 bases not matched to a gene.

The rearrangement joins TRBV4-3 to TRBJ2-4; a weak D match, TRBD2 (6 bases). The CDR3 loop spans 18 amino acids. Between the trimmed V and J ends, which lost 0 bases and 2 bases, there was a span of 17 bases. CDR1 and CDR2 from the germline V gene are LGHNA and YSLEER. For the CDR3, the DNA is TGCGCCAGCAGCCAAGAAATTTTGGACGGAGGGCCCAAAAACATTCAGTACTTC. The encoded protein is CASSQEILDGGPKNIQYF.

The chain couples TRBV12-3 or TRBV12-4 to TRBJ1-1, with unresolved D. The ends were cut back, 5 bases at V and 7 bases at J, with 8 bases in the middle. The CDR3 covers 11 residues. Here the CDR3 DNA reads TGTGCCAGCAGTATACGGGATGAAGCTTTCTTT. Translating it yields CASSIRDEAFF.

The chain couples TRBV7-6 to TRBJ1-1; no clear D. CDR1 and CDR2 (germline): SGHVS, FNYEAQ. The CDR3 totals 14 residues. The V gene lost 3 bases and the J gene lost 3 bases, with 11 bases spanning the gap. This CDR3 reads CASSFTYLDTEAFF. The DNA of the CDR3 is TGTGCCAGCAGCTTTACTTATTTGGACACTGAAGCTTTCTTT.

The V call is TRBV7-9, the J call TRBJ2-1; TRBD2 might be the D (6 bases). The CDR3 loop spans 12 amino acids. The germline V gene has CDR1 SEHNR and CDR2 FQNEAQ (reference sequence). V lost 5 bases to trimming and J lost 10 bases, with 12 bases between them. CDR3 nucleotide sequence: TGTGCCAGCAGCCCTTCTCGGGGGGAGCAGTTCTTC. The encoded protein is CASSPSRGEQFF.

The rearrangement joins TRBV18 to TRBJ1-1; D possibly corresponds to TRBD1 (5 bases). The CDR3 runs to 16 residues. Germline values: CDR1 KGHSH, CDR2 LQKENI. The V end was cut by 5 bases, the J end by 5 bases, with 21 bases between. The CDR3 bases are TGTGCCAGCTCATCCGGTGGTCGGGGGGTAGGGACTGAAGCTTTCTTT. Amino acids: CASSSGGRGVGTEAFF.

The V gene is TRBV5-1, the J gene TRBJ1-6; 7 bases fit TRBD1. Germline-derived CDR1 and CDR2 are SGHRS and YFSETQ. V gave up 4 bases and J gave up 8 bases; unmatched junction bases: 6. CDR3 length equals 14 residues. CDR3 in amino acids: CASSPGQLDSPLHF. The DNA for the CDR3 is TGCGCCAGCAGCCCGGGACAGCTGGATTCACCCCTCCACTTT.

A note on this clone: Other DNA sequences in the sample encode the same CDR3. This chain uses TRBV28 with TRBJ1-6; D may be TRBD1 (5 bases). This CDR3 is built from 14 residues. Trimming left V 3 bases short and J 3 bases short, with 6 bases between. CDR1 is MDHEN, CDR2 SYDVKM, per germline. CDR3 sequence: CASSLGGYNSPLHF. In DNA, the CDR3 is TGTGCCAGCAGTTTGGGGGGCTATAATTCACCCCTCCACTTT.

The J gene is TRBJ1-2, the V gene TRBV19; D is possibly TRBD1 (5 bases). Germline assignment: CDR1 LNHDA and CDR2 SQIVND (reference sequence). This CDR3 is built from 14 residues. Trimming pared 6 bases from V and 0 bases from J, leaving 11 bases between. The CDR3 sequence: CASRRQNPNYGYTF. CDR3 nucleotide sequence: TGTGCCAGTAGAAGACAGAATCCTAACTATGGCTACACCTTC.

This clone occurred a few times. The chain is built from TRBV7-2 and TRBJ2-7; possibly TRBD1 for D (5 bases). The V end lost 0 bases, the J end lost 3 bases, and 12 bases lay between the germline ends. The CDR3 is 15 residues long. Germline CDR1 SGHTA, CDR2 FQGNSA. CDR3 DNA: TGTGCCAGCAGCTTAGCGGAAGGGGTCGGCTACGAGCAGTACTTC. It encodes CASSLAEGVGYEQYF.

The chain uses TRBV7-9 and TRBJ2-3; a weak D match, TRBD1 (8 bases). The V gene lost 6 bases and the J gene lost 5 bases, with 15 bases spanning the gap. Germline CDR1 is SEHNR and CDR2 is FQNEAQ (reference sequence). This CDR3 has 14 residues. The CDR3 DNA sequence: TGTGCCAGCAGTCGTACAGGGGGGGTAGATACGCAGTATTTT. The encoded protein is CASSRTGGVDTQYF. Supplemented by reference TRBV7-9 and TRBJ2-3, the full variable domain reads DTGVSQNPRHKITKRGQNVTFRCDPISEHNRLYWYRQTLGQGPEFLTYFQNEAQLEKSRLLSDRFSAERPKGSFSTLEIQRTEQGDSAMYLCASSRTGGVDTQYFGPGTRLTVL.

The V and J genes are TRBV6-5 and TRBJ1-2, with a tentative D call TRBD1 (6 bases). The germline V gene has CDR1 MNHEY and CDR2 SVGAGI. This CDR3 is built from 12 residues. V was cut by 7 bases and J by 8 bases, with 14 bases left in between. The CDR3 spells CASMDRLSGYTF. The CDR3 DNA reads TGTGCCAGCATGGACAGACTGTCCGGCTACACCTTC.

This chain joins TRBV18 and TRBJ2-1, with 9 bases lining up with TRBD2. Looked up from germline, CDR1 is KGHSH and CDR2 is LQKENI. After removal of 5 bases from V and 0 bases from J, the junction contained 17 bases not matched to a gene. This CDR3 is built from 20 residues. The CDR3 here is CASSRLGWLAGPSSYNEQFF. Written as DNA, the CDR3 is TGTGCCAGCTCAAGGCTAGGTTGGCTAGCGGGACCTAGCTCCTACAATGAGCAGTTCTTC.

The rearrangement links TRBV6-5 to TRBJ2-6; D is unresolved. This CDR3 spans 15 amino acids. Trimming left V 7 bases short and J 0 bases short, with 10 bases between. Germline assignment: CDR1 MNHEY and CDR2 SVGAGI. This CDR3 reads CASISPRSGANVLTF. As DNA, the CDR3 is TGTGCCAGCATCTCTCCGCGCTCTGGGGCCAACGTCCTGACTTTC.

The chain links TRBV19 to TRBJ2-2; D possibly corresponds to TRBD1 (6 bases). V was clipped by 3 bases and J by 3 bases, with 20 bases between them. There are 18 residues in the CDR3. Germline assignment: CDR1 LNHDA and CDR2 SQIVND (reference sequence). In nucleotides, the CDR3 is TGTGCCAGTAGTATGGTCATCAGGGGAACATTGGACACCGGGGAGCTGTTTTTT. Translation: CASSMVIRGTLDTGELFF. The variable domain in full, with the rest retrieved from reference TRBV19 and TRBJ2-2, is DGGITQSPKYLFRKEGQNVTLSCEQNLNHDAMYWYRQDPGQGLRLIYYSQIVNDFQKGDIAEGYSVSREKKESFPLTVTSAQKNPTAFYLCASSMVIRGTLDTGELFFGEGSRLTVL.

In this sample, this clone turned up a few times. This sequence joins TRBV5-6 and TRBJ2-7; D possibly corresponds to TRBD1 (6 bases). The V end was cut by 0 bases, the J end by 4 bases, with 17 bases between. This CDR3 is built from 16 residues. The germline gives CDR1 SGHDT, CDR2 YYEEEE. The chain's CDR3 is CASSLGGQLRVYEQYF. The CDR3 nucleotides are TGTGCCAGCAGCTTGGGTGGACAGCTCCGGGTTTACGAGCAGTACTTC.

The chain links TRBV19 to TRBJ2-3; 13 bases fit TRBD2. CDR3 size: 16 residues. The trim removed 7 bases at V and 4 bases at J, leaving 8 bases unmatched. Looked up from germline, CDR1 is LNHDA and CDR2 is SQIVND (reference sequence). DNA of the CDR3: TGTGCCAGTAAATTGACTAGCGGGGGGTTAGCAGATACGCAGTATTTT. This codes for CASKLTSGGLADTQYF.

The chain joins TRBV4-2 to TRBJ1-1; D remains unclear. The CDR3 runs 13 residues. From germline, CDR1 is LGHNA and CDR2 YNFKEQ. V was clipped by 1 base and J by 3 bases, with 6 bases between them. The CDR3 is CASSQVPDTEAFF. In DNA, the CDR3 is TGTGCCAGCAGCCAAGTGCCGGACACTGAAGCTTTCTTT.

The chain employs TRBV9 and TRBJ2-2; the D is unclear. Germline assignment: CDR1 SGDLS and CDR2 YYNGEE. The length of the CDR3 is 16 residues. V was shortened by 0 bases and J by 6 bases, with 15 bases between the two germline ends. CDR3 DNA: TGTGCCAGCAGCGTAGTGGCAGGCCTCATGCCCGGGGAGCTGTTTTTT. Its protein product is CASSVVAGLMPGELFF.

This rearrangement joins TRBV24-1 to TRBJ1-6; a possible D gene is TRBD1 (5 bases). CDR3 size: 18 residues. Per the germline V gene, CDR1 is KGHDR and CDR2 is SFDVKD. V shed 4 bases and J shed 8 bases, with 23 bases lying between them. The CDR3 bases are TGTGCCACCAGTGAGTTCCGACACAGGTTAGGAGGGGATTCACCCCTCCACTTT. Amino acid sequence: CATSEFRHRLGGDSPLHF.

The genes are TRBV29-1 and TRBJ2-1; the D gene is possibly TRBD2 (5 bases). CDR1 and CDR2 from the germline V gene are SQVTM and ANQGSEA. This CDR3 region has 13 residues. Trimming pared 0 bases from V and 6 bases from J, leaving 9 bases between. The CDR3 here is CSVEDDYLNEQFF. DNA for the CDR3: TGCAGCGTTGAAGATGACTACCTCAATGAGCAGTTCTTC.

This clone was detected only once. V usage is TRBV2 and J usage is TRBJ1-6; TRBD1 matches at 8 bases. Trimming removed 5 bases from V and 7 bases from J; junction bases left unmatched: 7. Looked up from germline, CDR1 is SNHLY and CDR2 is FYNNEI. The CDR3 runs 15 residues. The CDR3 nucleotides are TGTGCCAGCAGTCTTGGGGACAGGACAAATTCACCCCTCCACTTT. This sequence encodes CASSLGDRTNSPLHF.

The chain links TRBV24-1 to TRBJ2-3; 8 bases match TRBD2. Trimming cost V 4 bases and J 2 bases; bases outside gene matches: 4. The CDR3 runs 15 residues. The germline V gene has CDR1 KGHDR and CDR2 SFDVKD. The CDR3 bases are TGTGCCACCAGTGAGGCGGGGGGCCCCACAGATACGCAGTATTTT. This translates into CATSEAGGPTDTQYF.